Presented here are 8 T cell receptor beta chains from one specimen sequenced in a study of identical twins. TCRdb reprocessed the 5' RACE reads via MiXCR and lists one record per CDR3 protein. The repertoire has a few hundred thousand distinct CDR3 sequences, 13% to 15% of them found once; the top ten carry about 0.94%. The same data also contributed to another study, on yellow fever vaccine responses in identical twins.

Sequencing was done on a sample of CD4+ T cells sorted from blood. All receptors come from a young woman in good health.

The V call is TRBV10-3, the J call TRBJ2-7, with 12 bases that match TRBD2. Trimming cost V 11 bases and J 0 bases; bases outside gene matches: 5. Germline V lookup: CDR1 ENHRY, CDR2 SYGVKD. CDR3 length: 14 amino acids. CDR3 residues: CAARGLAGSYEQYF. In nucleotides, the CDR3 is TGTGCCGCCAGGGGACTAGCGGGCTCCTACGAGCAGTACTTC.

The chain carries TRBV4-3 and TRBJ2-7; D may correspond to TRBD1 or TRBD2 (5 bases each). The V gene's germline CDR1 is LGHNA and CDR2 YSLEER. V was pared by 0 bases and J by 2 bases, with 11 bases between. The CDR3 is 15 residues long. CDR3 protein: CASSQDWLGPYEQYF. The CDR3 DNA reads as TGCGCCAGCAGCCAAGATTGGTTGGGACCCTACGAGCAGTACTTC.

The table lists this clonotype with a few counts. The chain uses TRBV5-1 and TRBJ2-5, with TRBD2 matching 13 bases. CDR3 size: 18 residues. Trimming cost V 4 bases and J 9 bases; bases outside gene matches: 18. Germline V CDR1 and CDR2: SGHRS, YFSETQ. CDR3 sequence reads: CASSPGLAGDFQRGAQYF. In DNA, the CDR3 is TGCGCCAGCAGCCCAGGACTAGCGGGAGACTTTCAGCGTGGGGCCCAGTACTTC.

In this sample, this clonotype turned up a few times. The chain joins TRBV6-1 to TRBJ2-3; TRBD2 agrees at 10 bases. V shed 6 bases, J shed 0 bases, and the junction held 12 bases outside the gene matches. CDR3 length: 18 amino acids. Per the germline V gene, CDR1 is MNHNS and CDR2 is SASEGT. The DNA for the CDR3 is TGTGCCAGCAGCCCCAGGACTAGCGGCCTGGGGAGCACAGATACGCAGTATTTT. This codes for CASSPRTSGLGSTDTQYF.

V gene TRBV9 combines with J gene TRBJ2-1, with 9 bases identical to TRBD2. Germline V gives CDR1 SGDLS, CDR2 YYNGEE. The trim removed 0 bases at V and 12 bases at J, leaving 7 bases unmatched. There are 14 residues in the CDR3. The CDR3, as DNA: TGTGCCAGCAGCGTAGGGCGGGAGGGCCGGTGGCAGTTCTTC. It translates to CASSVGREGRWQFF.

Only a few counts were recorded for this clonotype. J is TRBJ2-7 and V is TRBV10-3; TRBD2 aligns across 11 bases. This CDR3 comprises 16 residues. In germline, CDR1 is ENHRY, CDR2 SYGVKD. V was pared by 3 bases and J by 1 base, with 5 bases of the junction left unmatched. CDR3 in amino acids: CAISEPLAGGSYEQYF. The CDR3 DNA follows: TGTGCCATCAGTGAACCCCTAGCGGGGGGATCCTACGAGCAGTACTTC.

The gene calls are TRBV20-1 and TRBJ2-7, with D possibly being TRBD1 (5 bases). The CDR3 runs to 14 residues. Germline loops: CDR1 DFQATT, CDR2 SNEGSKA (reference sequence). V lost 3 bases and J lost 7, with 19 bases in between. The CDR3 nucleotides read TGCAGTGCTAGTTTTGACGGACAACTGGGAGAGCAGTACTTC. Its protein product is CSASFDGQLGEQYF.

This clonotype has more than one count but fewer than ten. The chain recombines TRBV7-2 with TRBJ2-1, with TRBD2 matching 8 bases. Germline V gene sequence: CDR1 SGHTA, CDR2 FQGNSA. This CDR3 contains 16 residues. The V and J ends lost 1 base and 7 bases, in that order; junction bases with no gene match: 9. The CDR3 loop is CASSLVFGGAVNEQFF. CDR3 DNA sequence: TGTGCCAGCAGCTTAGTTTTCGGGGGGGCCGTAAATGAGCAGTTCTTC.